This is a list of T cell receptor beta chains from one sample in a study of glioma-infiltrating T cells. TCRdb fed the multiplex PCR reads into MiXCR, producing one record per CDR3 protein. The profile shows 400,000 or so distinct CDR3 sequences, about two fifths of them singletons. Sequenced sample: glioma tissue, nonneoplastic brain tissue, or PBMCs (not recorded which). The receptors here all came from a human donor with low-grade glioma or glioblastoma, undergoing nonglioma brain surgery, or in good health (not recorded which). The CDR3 runs from the conserved cysteine through the conserved F or W. Fields, in order: CDR3 protein, CDR3 DNA, J gene, D gene, V gene, clone size. D genes are given only for firm matches. Not every row has a clone size; where given, it reads once, few, many or a size class.

CASSPIQSGQGGETQYF | TGTGCCAGCTCACCAATACAATCGGGACAGGGCGGAGAGACCCAGTACTTC | TRBJ2-5 | TRBD1 | TRBV18 | .
CASSLNYRYGQYF | TGTGCCAGCAGCTTAAACTACAGATACGGGCAGTACTTC | TRBJ2-7 | . | TRBV7-6 | once
CAISDQTGLEKLFF | TGTGCCATCAGTGACCAGACAGGGTTGGAAAAACTGTTTTTT | TRBJ1-4 | TRBD1 | TRBV10-3 | .
CASSLSVVAGAYEQYF | TGTGCCAGCAGTTTATCCGTTGTAGCGGGAGCATACGAGCAGTACTTC | TRBJ2-7 | TRBD2 | TRBV27 | many
CASRPTGRFTNTEAFF | TGCGCCAGCAGACCAACAGGGAGATTTACGAACACTGAAGCTTTCTTT | TRBJ1-1 | . | TRBV4-1 | few
CAINNHRTSGSTDTQYF | TGTGCCATCAATAACCACCGGACTAGCGGAAGCACAGATACGCAGTATTTT | TRBJ2-3 | TRBD2 | TRBV6-5 | .
CSAQRGGRGHNEQFF | TGCAGTGCCCAGAGGGGGGGCAGGGGACATAATGAGCAGTTCTTC | TRBJ2-1 | . | TRBV20-1 | .
CASSYGGANVLTF | TGTGCCAGCAGTTACGGTGGGGCCAACGTCCTGACTTTC | TRBJ2-6 | . | TRBV6-6 | .
CASSLGKPGADTQYF | TGTGCCAGCAGCTTGGGAAAGCCAGGGGCAGATACGCAGTATTTT | TRBJ2-3 | . | TRBV5-4 | many
CASSRDGHYEQYF | TGTGCCAGCAGTCGGGACGGCCATTACGAGCAGTACTTC | TRBJ2-7 | . | TRBV28 | few
CASSRDSTTDTQYF | TGTGCCAGCAGTAGGGATAGCACCACAGATACGCAGTATTTT | TRBJ2-3 | . | TRBV25-1 | medium-sized
CASMPSGSTDTQYF | TGTGCCAGCATGCCTAGCGGGAGCACAGATACGCAGTATTTT | TRBJ2-3 | TRBD2 | TRBV6-2/TRBV6-3 | few
CSAKRGTTEAFF | TGCAGTGCCAAAAGGGGGACCACTGAAGCTTTCTTT | TRBJ1-1 | . | TRBV20-1 | many
CASSSARTTGVLYF | TGTGCCAGCAGTTCCGCCAGGACTACCGGGGTACTGTATTTT | TRBJ2-3 | . | TRBV11-3 | once
CSAVRQSSQYEQYF | TGCAGTGCGGTAAGACAGTCCTCGCAATACGAGCAGTACTTC | TRBJ2-7 | . | TRBV20-1 | few
CATSRDRDRYPRQPQHF | TGTGCCACCAGCAGAGACCGGGACCGTTATCCTCGACAGCCCCAGCATTTT | TRBJ1-5 | . | TRBV15 | .
CASSPLAGSDTQYF | TGTGCCAGTAGCCCACTAGCTGGGTCCGATACGCAGTATTTT | TRBJ2-3 | . | TRBV19 | .
CSASTPGRNYGYTF | TGCAGTGCTAGTACCCCGGGGCGGAACTATGGCTACACCTTC | TRBJ1-2 | . | TRBV20-1 | .
CASSYSAVSTDTQYF | TGTGCCAGCAGTTACTCGGCGGTTAGCACAGATACGCAGTATTTT | TRBJ2-3 | . | TRBV6-6 | .
CASRQGADSNQPQHF | TGTGCCAGCAGACAGGGGGCGGATAGCAATCAGCCCCAGCATTTT | TRBJ1-5 | TRBD1 | TRBV2 | .
CAGSTGGETQYF | TGTGCCGGTTCGACAGGGGGCGAGACCCAGTACTTC | TRBJ2-5 | TRBD1 | TRBV2 | .
CASSYGVGTEAFF | TGTGCCAGCAGTTACGGGGTGGGAACTGAAGCTTTCTTT | TRBJ1-1 | . | TRBV6-6 | many
CSARLRDLEQYF | TGCAGTGCTAGGCTACGGGACCTCGAGCAGTACTTC | TRBJ2-7 | . | TRBV20-1 | .
CASSQDLRTGTDTQYF | TGCGCCAGCAGCCAAGATTTGAGGACAGGCACAGATACGCAGTATTTT | TRBJ2-3 | . | TRBV4-3 | many
CSARDPGQGFYEQYF | TGCAGTGCTAGAGACCCCGGACAGGGCTTCTACGAGCAGTACTTC | TRBJ2-7 | TRBD1 | TRBV20-1 | few
CASRTPTGRANTGELFF | TGTGCCAGCCGAACTCCTACAGGGAGGGCGAACACCGGGGAGCTGTTTTTT | TRBJ2-2 | . | TRBV27 | few
CASSKGLDRPQHF | TGTGCCAGCAGCAAGGGGCTCGATAGGCCCCAGCATTTT | TRBJ1-5 | . | TRBV7-9 | .
CAARGDQPQHF | TGTGCCGCGCGGGGGGATCAGCCCCAGCATTTT | TRBJ1-5 | . | TRBV19 | .
CASSFTVMGSPLHF | TGTGCCAGCAGCTTTACAGTAATGGGTTCACCCCTCCACTTT | TRBJ1-6 | . | TRBV7-9 | .
CSASRTSEGYEQYF | TGCAGTGCTTCTCGGACTAGCGAAGGATACGAGCAGTACTTC | TRBJ2-7 | TRBD2 | TRBV20-1 | few
CSASLRGDRQPQHF | TGCAGTGCTAGCCTCAGGGGGGATCGTCAGCCCCAGCATTTT | TRBJ1-5 | TRBD1 | TRBV20-1 | many
CASRSLRNEQFF | TGTGCTAGCAGATCCCTACGAAATGAGCAGTTCTTC | TRBJ2-1 | . | TRBV7-7 | .
CAIRRGYQWEQYF | TGTGCCATCAGGCGGGGATACCAATGGGAGCAGTACTTC | TRBJ2-7 | . | TRBV6-2/TRBV6-3 | once
CASSCSTRDRSYEQYF | TGTGCCAGCAGTTGCTCGACCCGGGACAGGTCCTACGAGCAGTACTTC | TRBJ2-7 | TRBD1 | TRBV6-2/TRBV6-3 | few
CASSQDVGPYNEQFF | TGCGCCAGCAGCCAAGATGTGGGGCCCTACAATGAGCAGTTCTTC | TRBJ2-1 | . | TRBV4-3 | few
CASSLDRAGNGYTF | TGTGCCAGCAGCTTAGACAGGGCAGGGAATGGCTACACCTTC | TRBJ1-2 | . | TRBV7-2 | .
CASSDDSHLAKNIQYF | TGTGCCAGCAGTGACGACAGCCACTTAGCCAAAAACATTCAGTACTTC | TRBJ2-4 | . | TRBV2 | few
CASLNAGGGHYGYTF | TGTGCCAGCCTAAACGCAGGGGGCGGTCACTATGGCTACACCTTC | TRBJ1-2 | TRBD1 | TRBV28 | few
CASSLVADRGHTQYF | TGTGCCAGCAGCTTAGTGGCGGACAGGGGACATACGCAGTATTTT | TRBJ2-3 | TRBD1 | TRBV7-2 | .
CASRIRTGRVAEAFF | TGTGCCAGCAGAATACGGACAGGACGAGTCGCTGAAGCCTTCTTT | TRBJ1-1 | TRBD1 | TRBV7-2 | .
CASSWDPKDEQFF | TGTGCCAGCAGTTGGGACCCGAAGGATGAGCAGTTCTTC | TRBJ2-1 | . | TRBV6-1 | many
CASSVGLAGYNEQFF | TGTGCCAGCAGTGTCGGACTAGCGGGCTACAATGAGCAGTTCTTC | TRBJ2-1 | TRBD2 | TRBV6-1 | many
CASSQGGTTNEKLFF | TGCGCCAGCAGCCAGGGGGGAACAACTAATGAAAAACTGTTTTTT | TRBJ1-4 | . | TRBV4-1 | .
CASWGLGTEAFF | TGTGCCAGTTGGGGATTGGGCACTGAAGCTTTCTTT | TRBJ1-1 | . | TRBV19 | many
CASSLLSGDTQYF | TGTGCCAGCAGTTTATTATCGGGGGATACGCAGTATTTT | TRBJ2-3 | . | TRBV27 | many
CSSSQTSGRARTDTQYF | TGCTCCAGCAGCCAAACTAGCGGGAGGGCCCGCACAGATACGCAGTATTTT | TRBJ2-3 | TRBD2 | TRBV4-1 | .
CSARGGSGTGSNQPQHF | TGCAGTGCTAGAGGGGGGTCCGGGACAGGTAGCAATCAGCCCCAGCATTTT | TRBJ1-5 | TRBD1 | TRBV20-1 | few
CAISESGGTGYTF | TGTGCCATCAGTGAGAGCGGGGGAACCGGCTACACCTTC | TRBJ1-2 | . | TRBV10-3 | few
CASSPRGSYETQYF | TGTGCCAGCAGCCCCCGAGGTAGTTATGAGACCCAGTACTTC | TRBJ2-5 | . | TRBV7-2 | few